The entry that follows covers one T cell receptor (beta chain) sequence. It lacks a known antigen. At one end the junction does not follow the germline gene, possibly because of a read error. CDR1 and CDR2 (SEHNR, FQNEAQ) derive from the germline V gene (reference sequence). The CDR3 contains 12 residues, cysteine and phenylalanine counted. Only the CDR3 portion is preserved as DNA: 36 bases, with reading frame beginning at the first base. The sample is drawn from a study of cytomegalovirus exposure and HLA in healthy donors listed by TCRdb under 2017. For the study in its entirety: An earlier analysis of some 600 of the donors reported approximately 260 Gb of sequence data and 100 million to 120 million unique TCR beta sequences obtained from around 170 million T cells. Roughly 320 gigabases of sequencing data and around 90 million unique TCR sequences made up an early release that covered several hundred HLA-typed donors. Of the roughly 390 genotyped donors, about 84% fell in the genetic ancestry cluster associated with self-reported Caucasian donors. The study aimed to test whether signatures of past pathogen exposure could be identified by cataloging public T cell receptors. The T cell repertoires of 550 to 850 subjects were profiled by immunosequencing and related to cytomegalovirus serostatus. In addition to the first cohort of approximately 670 subjects, a separate validation cohort of over 90 different subjects was used. To predict cytomegalovirus infection status, the study combined high-throughput TCR immunosequencing, statistical association of individual TCRs with disease status, and machine learning. In a later analysis, previously published TCR beta repertoires from fewer than 750 donors were re-analyzed and high-resolution HLA genotyping was added so that TCR occurrence patterns could be studied. The later analysis used no new phenotypic data to find candidate immune exposures, relying instead on TCR beta sequences and their occurrence across donors. In an earlier analysis of more than 550 of the donors, high-throughput TCR beta sequencing was used to judge whether each TCR beta V gene segment behaved as functional or pseudogenic. Alongside the repertoire data, information on donor age, sex, ethnicity and CMV serostatus was compiled. A later genetic analysis took genome-wide SNP genotypes for about 65% of the 666 donors and used that subset as a discovery cohort. Every discovery cohort repertoire had been produced on one sequencing platform. Class I and class II HLA loci were covered by the typing at four-digit resolution. The number of typed donors differed by locus: roughly 620-630 for A, B, C, DRB1 and DQB1; 500 to 550 for DQA1; fewer than 610 for DPA1; and 400 to 480 for DPB1. Roughly 5 DR-DQ haplotypes were handled as single units for association and clustering, since linkage in the cohort was strong. On average, around 200,000 unique TCR beta nucleotide sequences were sequenced per donor among some 420 genotyped donors of the cohort, with roughly 18% of those sequences being non-productive. What the study reported, not specific to this receptor: It was suggested by the authors that the approach could potentially be generalized to other disease states and immunological phenotypes. A total of about 150 TCR beta chains were listed by the study as associated with cytomegalovirus. Because HLA typing was unavailable for some donors at each locus, only the typed subset was used in association tests. The 87-base-pair reads could not distinguish some IMGT-functional V segments, including TRBV6-2 and TRBV6-3, so those segments were excluded. A further reported finding was that TCR beta sequences accurately predicted the HLA-A and HLA-B alleles for most subjects in the first cohort. A group of highly shared sequence variants was considered likely to be a technical artifact of the sequencing pipeline. In an earlier analysis of around 600 of the donors, most TCR beta V segments were observed in productive rearrangements about 87% or about 30% of the time, broadly matching IMGT annotations. In a later analysis, around 17,000 TCR beta sequences were associated with specific HLA alleles at a false discovery rate of 0.05. In vitro tests confirmed that three of the cytomegalovirus-associated TCR beta chains recognize cytomegalovirus antigens. In a later analysis, several top co-occurrence clusters were reported to appear linked to parvovirus B19, influenza, CMV and Epstein-Barr virus. Presence/absence analyses assumed roughly uniform sequencing depth across donors, an assumption that may not hold. In this cohort, only TCR beta chains were sequenced, and detectable features were limited by the absence of alpha or paired-chain data. The classifier was reported to diagnose cytomegalovirus status with high specificity and sensitivity in both the original and validation cohorts. In a later genetic analysis, a missense DCLRE1C variant was associated with V-gene and J-gene trimming of TCR beta chains, and the association was replicated in an independent cohort. According to a later analysis, most CMV-associated TCR beta chains appeared to be HLA-restricted, and the HLA associations seemed to be driven largely by CMV exposure. A later analysis found that HLA-associated TCR beta chains were more clonally expanded and had lower generation probabilities than equally common non-associated chains. According to a later analysis, TCR association rates differed among HLA loci, with DRB1 alleles showing the most associated TCRs and HLA-C alleles showing the fewest. When HLA alleles, especially DR and DQ, strongly co-occurred, TCR associations were difficult to assign to individual alleles. Immune exposure information for the cohort was limited to CMV serostatus. Linkage disequilibrium might explain the correlated functional status among segregating V segments, but an unknown experimental factor could not be excluded. Most TCR sequences were observed very rarely across donors, whereas some public TCRs were present in many individuals. Over 15 rarely observed V segments, including chromosome 9 orphons, were excluded from the earlier analysis of several hundred of the donors because counts were too low. A later genetic analysis reported fewer N-insertions in productive TCRs among donors in an Asian-associated ancestry cluster than the roughly 700-donor mean.

The library was made by the immunoSEQ multiplex PCR assay. A mixture of 60 forward primers for TCR Vbeta segments and 13 reverse primers for TCR Jbeta segments was used in the multiplex PCR. A multiplex PCR assay on genomic DNA amplified the CDR3 region of rearranged TCR beta genes. The amplified TCR beta libraries were sequenced on the Illumina HiSeq System as 87-base-pair reads. The study's processing was this. A later analysis tallied around 87 million unique TCR beta chains across the 666 repertoires, and about 10 million of those chains were shared by two or more donors. Raw reads were error-corrected and collapsed into unique sequences by a nearest-neighbor algorithm in which closely related sequences were merged to remove PCR and sequencing errors. Alignment of CDR3 sequences to IMGT reference sequences was used to assign V, D and J gene segments. Each retained sequence needed at least a six-nucleotide match to both a V gene segment and a J gene segment. Rearrangements were called productive when the CDR3 lacked stop codons and stayed in frame with V and J; all others were non-productive. CDR3 was defined according to IMGT convention as the region running from the second conserved V-encoded cysteine to the conserved J-encoded phenylalanine. The earlier analysis of about 570 of the donors excluded any sequence lacking an unambiguous match to a single V gene segment. An earlier analysis of several hundred of the donors classified V segments as functional when productive rearrangements were above 56.7% and as segregating when the standard deviation between donors was above 5%. A statistical classification framework was developed to diagnose cytomegalovirus status using the catalog of TCR beta chain sequences. In a later analysis, V and J genes were assigned by comparing TCR nucleotide sequences against IMGT/GENE-DB human TR gene sequences. The TCRdist pipeline was used in a later analysis to assign CDR3 sequences and most-parsimonious VDJ recombination scenarios. In a later analysis, every TCR beta chain was defined by the combination of its CDR3 amino acid sequence and its V-gene family, and reads without a unique V-gene family were dropped. To address suspected cross-contamination and a sequencing artifact, a later analysis removed some 620 highly shared, low-generation-probability nucleotide sequences. In a later analysis, a clonal expansion index for each public chain was calculated from normalized within-repertoire ranks of inferred template counts. A later analysis computed generation probabilities with a VDJ recombination model fitted to out-of-frame rearrangements, and checked the results against IGoR. A later analysis scored TCR-TCR, TCR-HLA and TCR-CMV co-occurrence with hypergeometric tests, applying a repertoire-size bias correction to TCR pairs. In a later analysis, false discovery rates were estimated by permuting HLA or CMV assignments 20 times. In a later analysis, co-occurring TCRs were grouped using DBSCAN, with TCRdist sequence similarity added in when clustering inside HLA-allele-positive subsets. Repertoires with fewer than 30,000 or more than 120,000 public chains, plus five repertoires with anomalous nucleotide sharing, were excluded from co-occurrence clustering. The clones in this table, taken by TCRdb from immuneACCESS, are in-frame only. Not every clone is retained; where verified, under half of the shortfall comes from an unresolved V gene, and the cause of the rest is unknown. The V and J calls and clone size were taken over from that table, and D and trimming were inferred from the DNA. The sample table holds roughly 130,000 clones, of which roughly 82% were seen once. Of the sample, 2.5% to 3.5% falls within the top ten clones.

In total, roughly 710 healthy bone marrow donors made up the cohort. All cohort members were sampled while nominally healthy, although unrecorded immune exposures were likely present. The donor tested CMV seropositive, placing the donor among the 289 seropositive members of the cohort. Every donor gave a peripheral blood sample, and the peripheral blood mononuclear cells from that sample were used for TCR beta sequencing. The Qiagen DNeasy Blood Extraction Kit was used to extract genomic DNA from the blood cell samples. The TCR sequence derives from a woman under 30 in good health and CMV-seropositive. Sequencing was performed on PBMCs. The rearrangement joined TRBV7-9 to TRBJ1-4, and TRBD1 aligns with 11 junction nucleotides. Read as DNA, the sequence is TGTTCCAGCAGCTTAGCGGACAGGGGGCCCTCTTTT. The resulting protein is CSSSLADRGPSF.